Listed below are T cell receptor beta chains from one sample, sequenced in a study of T cells expressing NK-cell markers. TCRdb reprocessed the 5' RACE reads, keeping one entry per CDR3 protein, no DNA. This table lists 400,000 to 500,000 distinct CDR3 sequences. Source material: blood T cells: a sorted CD56 or NKG2C T cell subset, CD4+ or CD8+ T cells, or bulk PBMC T cells (not recorded which). Receptors originate from a woman between 18 and 69 years old in good health. Each CDR3 is given with its conserved first and last residue.

TRBJ1-4,15,TRBV13,CASSRRGVSNEKLFF
TRBJ1-2,14,TRBV25-1,CASSEGGAAYGYTF
TRBJ2-3,15,TRBV28,CASSVPGLASDTQYF
TRBJ1-4,15,TRBV6-1,CASTVGQGANEKLFF
TRBJ1-2,15,TRBV19,CASSIQGERGHGYTF
TRBJ1-6,17,TRBV12-3/TRBV12-4,CASSLGRLDSYNSPLHF
TRBJ1-1,14,TRBV4-1,CASSQDPWQLEAFF
TRBJ2-7,12,TRBV28,CATGTGRGEQYF
TRBJ2-1,18,TRBV24-1,CATSAVAPPGQGLNEQFF
TRBJ2-3,14,TRBV6-2/TRBV6-3,CAKNLKADPDTQYF
TRBJ1-3,17,TRBV20-1,CSAVMTGGSGAGNTIYF
TRBJ1-4,15,TRBV3-1,CASSQGQGLFEKLFF
TRBJ2-1,15,TRBV10-3,CAISDGREPYNEQFF
TRBJ2-5,16,TRBV5-6,CASSSAEMGLRETQYF
TRBJ1-6,11,TRBV20-1,CSASLNSPLHF
TRBJ2-2,16,TRBV29-1,CSVAGYSGRATGELFF
TRBJ2-1,16,TRBV18,CASSPPGLAGGYEQFF
TRBJ2-2,14,TRBV30,CAWSVAENTGELFF
TRBJ1-2,12,TRBV12-3/TRBV12-4,CASSFLVYGYTF
TRBJ2-7,14,TRBV12-3/TRBV12-4,CASTASGSSYEQYF
TRBJ2-5,15,TRBV9,CASSEGLADQETQYF
TRBJ1-5,15,TRBV5-5,CASSPETGGRQPQHF
TRBJ2-1,17,TRBV2,CASSDSGSGGAWNEQFF
TRBJ2-1,15,TRBV7-3,CASSSGLPSYNEQFF
TRBJ1-3,16,TRBV5-1,CASSWSGPSSGNTIYF
TRBJ1-3,18,TRBV11-1,CASSRPGTGLSSGNTIYF
TRBJ2-1,14,TRBV11-2,CASSRSGKYNEQFF
TRBJ2-1,11,TRBV30,CAWKSRDEQFF
TRBJ2-5,15,TRBV6-2/TRBV6-3,CASARLAGVIETQYF
TRBJ2-3,13,TRBV20-1,CSARASFLDTQYF
TRBJ1-1,13,TRBV7-3,CASSGPRNTEAFF
TRBJ2-2,15,TRBV7-3,CASSPQGLNTGELFF
TRBJ2-5,14,TRBV5-6,CASSPQGYQETQYF
TRBJ2-2,16,TRBV7-2,CASSLAFGVNTGELFF
TRBJ2-5,12,TRBV6-5,CASSKWGETQYF